This T cell receptor (beta chain) came from a study of cytotoxic CD8 clonotypes in ibrutinib-treated CLL. Turning to the study itself: Response specimens were obtained following a median treatment duration of roughly 11 months, with a range of 6 to 36. General observations from the study: Public clonotypes were uncommon and contracted or stayed stable on treatment.

TCRdb keeps only in-frame clones here, not all; method: immunoSEQ multiplex PCR. The sample shows about 150,000 clones, about 78% of them seen only once. In its sample, this clone was seen a few times. Its antigen is not known. The starting material was PBMCs, obtained after 24 months of ibrutinib treatment. The origin of this receptor is a human donor with chronic lymphocytic leukemia.

The CDR3 protein is CASSPPVGAESTDTQYF. As DNA, the CDR3 is TGTGCCAGCTCACCCCCCGTAGGGGCGGAAAGCACAGATACGCAGTATTTT. This rearrangement joins TRBV18 to TRBJ2-3; a weak D match, TRBD1 (5 bases). The V gene lost 3 bases and the J gene lost 0 bases, with 16 bases spanning the gap. Germline CDR1 and CDR2: KGHSH and LQKENI. The CDR3 is 17 amino acids. Full variable domain (outside the CDR3, taken from reference TRBV18 and TRBJ2-3): NAGVMQNPRHLVRRRGQEARLRCSPMKGHSHVYWYRQLPEEGLKFMVYLQKENIIDESGMPKERFSAEFPKEGPSILRIQQVVRGDSAAYFCASSPPVGAESTDTQYFGPGTRLTVL.